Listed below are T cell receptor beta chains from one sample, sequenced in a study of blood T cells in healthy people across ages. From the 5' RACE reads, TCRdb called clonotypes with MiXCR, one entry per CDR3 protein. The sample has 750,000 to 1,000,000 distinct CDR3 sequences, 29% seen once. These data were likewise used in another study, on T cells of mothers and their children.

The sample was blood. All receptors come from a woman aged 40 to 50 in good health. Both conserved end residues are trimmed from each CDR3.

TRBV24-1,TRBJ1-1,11,ATSAMANTEAF
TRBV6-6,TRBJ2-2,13,ASSPRLADTGELF
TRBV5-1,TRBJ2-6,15,ASSRATGGSGANVLT
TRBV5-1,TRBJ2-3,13,ASKTGALSTDTQY
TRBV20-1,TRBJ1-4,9,SGAVFEKLF
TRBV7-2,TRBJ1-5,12,ASSLSLALQPQH
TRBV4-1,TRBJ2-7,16,ASSTRTSGGLLLYEQY
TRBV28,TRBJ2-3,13,ASSLYRGLPDTQY
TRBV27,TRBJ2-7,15,ASSSRLEAGGQYEQY
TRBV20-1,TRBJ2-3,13,SARDPQGATDTQY
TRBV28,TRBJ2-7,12,ASNWGQGGYEQY